These T cell receptor beta chains were read from a single sample in a study of blood T cell repertoires in COVID-19. Clones were read by immunoSEQ multiplex PCR, and TCRdb kept only the in-frame ones, dropping some. The table has approximately 61,000 clones, around nine tenths seen once. Sequencing input: peripheral blood. These receptors all come from an elderly woman with active COVID-19. The CDR3 runs from the conserved cysteine through the conserved F or W. A D gene is named only where the DNA matches it firmly. Expanded clones get a size class; other rows say once, few or many, or leave the size out.

v_call: TRBV6-6; d_call: TRBD2; clone_size: -; j_call: TRBJ2-2; cdr3_aa: CASSLLAGGPINTGELFF; cdr3_nt: TGTGCCAGCAGTCTACTAGCGGGGGGACCAATAAACACCGGGGAGCTGTTTTTT
v_call: TRBV7-8; d_call: -; clone_size: -; j_call: TRBJ2-3; cdr3_aa: CASTLGAGTDTQYF; cdr3_nt: TGTGCCAGCACCCTAGGGGCAGGCACAGATACGCAGTATTTT
v_call: TRBV29-1; d_call: TRBD1; clone_size: -; j_call: TRBJ2-1; cdr3_aa: CSVDDTGGAYNEQFF; cdr3_nt: TGCAGCGTTGACGATACAGGGGGCGCGTACAATGAGCAGTTCTTC
v_call: TRBV2; d_call: TRBD2; clone_size: -; j_call: TRBJ2-5; cdr3_aa: CASSGGAGETQYF; cdr3_nt: TGTGCCAGCAGCGGGGGGGCAGGAGAGACCCAGTACTTC
v_call: TRBV18; d_call: -; clone_size: -; j_call: TRBJ1-5; cdr3_aa: CASSPPGDSNQPQHF; cdr3_nt: TGTGCCAGCTCTCCCCCAGGGGATAGCAATCAGCCCCAGCATTTT
v_call: TRBV4-2; d_call: TRBD2; clone_size: once; j_call: TRBJ2-3; cdr3_aa: CASSHGLARTDTQYF; cdr3_nt: TGTGCCAGCAGCCACGGACTAGCCCGCACAGATACGCAGTATTTT
v_call: TRBV28; d_call: -; clone_size: -; j_call: TRBJ1-1; cdr3_aa: CASSTTTGGTEAFF; cdr3_nt: TGTGCCAGCAGTACAACGACAGGAGGTACTGAAGCTTTCTTT
v_call: TRBV5-5; d_call: TRBD2; clone_size: -; j_call: TRBJ2-7; cdr3_aa: CASSPSTGTSGIEQYF; cdr3_nt: TGTGCCAGCAGCCCCTCTACCGGGACTAGCGGGATCGAGCAGTACTTC
v_call: TRBV11-2; d_call: TRBD2; clone_size: -; j_call: TRBJ2-5; cdr3_aa: CASSTGLAGGETQYF; cdr3_nt: TGTGCCAGCAGCACCGGACTAGCGGGAGGGGAGACCCAGTACTTC
v_call: TRBV19; d_call: TRBD1; clone_size: -; j_call: TRBJ1-4; cdr3_aa: CASSLGTGYEKLFF; cdr3_nt: TGTGCCAGTAGTTTGGGGACAGGATATGAAAAACTGTTTTTT
v_call: TRBV28; d_call: TRBD2; clone_size: -; j_call: TRBJ2-1; cdr3_aa: CASNLAGGLNEQFF; cdr3_nt: TGTGCCAGCAATTTAGCGGGGGGGCTCAATGAGCAGTTCTTC
v_call: TRBV19; d_call: TRBD1; clone_size: -; j_call: TRBJ2-3; cdr3_aa: CASTDRASTDTQYF; cdr3_nt: TGTGCCAGTACTGACAGGGCTTCCACAGATACGCAGTATTTT
v_call: TRBV6-5; d_call: TRBD1; clone_size: once; j_call: TRBJ2-7; cdr3_aa: CASRPRGGYKQYF; cdr3_nt: TGTGCCAGCAGGCCTCGAGGGGGCTATAAGCAGTACTTC
v_call: TRBV11-2; d_call: TRBD1; clone_size: -; j_call: TRBJ2-1; cdr3_aa: CASSSDRGNEQFF; cdr3_nt: TGTGCCAGCAGCTCGGACAGGGGCAATGAGCAGTTCTTC
v_call: TRBV27; d_call: -; clone_size: -; j_call: TRBJ2-7; cdr3_aa: CASSLSSGHRFEQYF; cdr3_nt: TGTGCCAGCAGTTTATCGTCGGGACACCGCTTTGAGCAGTACTTC
v_call: TRBV5-1; d_call: -; clone_size: -; j_call: TRBJ2-3; cdr3_aa: CASSLPRGEDTDTQYF; cdr3_nt: TGCGCCAGCAGCTTGCCCCGCGGGGAGGACACAGATACGCAGTATTTT
v_call: TRBV14; d_call: TRBD2; clone_size: -; j_call: TRBJ2-5; cdr3_aa: CASSRGLAGLTRGETQYF; cdr3_nt: TGTGCCAGCAGCCGTGGATTAGCGGGGTTAACGCGGGGAGAGACCCAGTACTTC